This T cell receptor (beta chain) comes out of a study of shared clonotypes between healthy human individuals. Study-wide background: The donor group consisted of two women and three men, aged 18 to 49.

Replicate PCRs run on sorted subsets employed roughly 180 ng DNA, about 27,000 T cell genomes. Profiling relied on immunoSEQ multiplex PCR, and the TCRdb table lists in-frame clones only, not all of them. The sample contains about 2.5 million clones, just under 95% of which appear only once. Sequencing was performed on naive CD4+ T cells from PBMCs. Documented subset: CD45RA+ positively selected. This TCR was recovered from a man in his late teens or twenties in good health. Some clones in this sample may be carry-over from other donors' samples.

The CDR3 DNA follows: TGTGCCAGCAGCCGAGGGGGGATCTCTGGAAACACCATATATTTT. Encoded protein: CASSRGGISGNTIYF. The V and J genes are TRBV28 and TRBJ1-3; maybe TRBD1 (6 bases). Germline CDR1 and CDR2: MDHEN and SYDVKM. CDR3 length: 15 amino acids. V was trimmed by 6 bases and J by 0 bases, leaving 12 bases between them.